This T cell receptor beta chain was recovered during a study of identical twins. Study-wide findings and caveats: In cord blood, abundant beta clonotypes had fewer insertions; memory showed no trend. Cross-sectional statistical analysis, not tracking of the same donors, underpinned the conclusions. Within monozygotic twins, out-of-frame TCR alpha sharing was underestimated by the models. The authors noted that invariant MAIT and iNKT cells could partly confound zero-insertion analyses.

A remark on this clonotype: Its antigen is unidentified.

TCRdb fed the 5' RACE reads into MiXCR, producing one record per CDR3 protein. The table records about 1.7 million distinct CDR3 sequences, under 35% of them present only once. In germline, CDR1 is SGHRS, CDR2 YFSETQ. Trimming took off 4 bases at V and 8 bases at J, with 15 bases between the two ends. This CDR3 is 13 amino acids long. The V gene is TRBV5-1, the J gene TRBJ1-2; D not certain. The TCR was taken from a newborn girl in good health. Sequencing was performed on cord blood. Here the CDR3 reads CASSPPVSGGYTF. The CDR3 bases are TGCGCCAGCAGCCCCCCTGTTTCCGGGGGCTACACCTTC.